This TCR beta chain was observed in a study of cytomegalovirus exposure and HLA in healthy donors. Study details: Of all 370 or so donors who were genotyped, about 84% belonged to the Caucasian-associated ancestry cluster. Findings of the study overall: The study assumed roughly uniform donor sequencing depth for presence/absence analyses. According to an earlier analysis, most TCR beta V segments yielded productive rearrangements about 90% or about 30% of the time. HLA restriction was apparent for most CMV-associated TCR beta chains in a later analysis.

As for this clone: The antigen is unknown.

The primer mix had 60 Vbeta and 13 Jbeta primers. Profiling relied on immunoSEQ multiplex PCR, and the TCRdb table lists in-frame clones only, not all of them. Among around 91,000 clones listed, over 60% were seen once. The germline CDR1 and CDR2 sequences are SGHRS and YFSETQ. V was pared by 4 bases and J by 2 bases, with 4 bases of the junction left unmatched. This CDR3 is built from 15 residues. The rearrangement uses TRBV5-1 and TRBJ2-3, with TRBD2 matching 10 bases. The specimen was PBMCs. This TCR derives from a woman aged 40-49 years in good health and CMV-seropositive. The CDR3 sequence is CASSRGLAVTDTQYF. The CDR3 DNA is TGCGCCAGCAGCCGTGGACTAGCGGTCACAGATACGCAGTATTTT.